A selection of T cell receptor beta chains follows, all from one sample in a study of T cells after yellow fever vaccination. TCRdb ran MiXCR on the 5' RACE reads and lists one entry per CDR3 protein. In the table there are about 370,000 distinct CDR3 sequences, around 10% of which are singletons. The material was PBMCs, obtained on the day of the first yellow fever vaccination. All receptors derive from a man younger than 30 who received the YFV17D yellow fever vaccine. CDR3s include the opening cysteine and the closing phenylalanine or tryptophan. The D gene is left open where the match is weak. Not every row has a clone size; where given, it reads once, few, many or a size class.

.	.	TRBV6-1	TRBJ2-5	15	CASSEAIGRAETQYF	TGTGCCAGCAGTGAAGCGATCGGCAGGGCAGAGACCCAGTACTTC
.	.	TRBV5-1	TRBJ1-6	14	CASSTDRVNSPLHF	TGCGCCAGCAGCACTGACAGAGTTAATTCACCCCTCCACTTT
.	few	TRBV9	TRBJ1-2	13	CASSDKGDYGYTF	TGTGCCAGCAGCGACAAGGGTGACTATGGCTACACCTTC
.	once	TRBV7-8	TRBJ2-1	19	CASNLVLTGRGLDDNEQFF	TGTGCCAGCAACTTAGTTTTGACAGGGCGGGGACTAGACGACAATGAGCAGTTCTTC
.	.	TRBV11-2	TRBJ1-2	15	CASSQPYRAHYGYTF	TGTGCCAGCAGCCAACCTTACAGGGCCCACTATGGCTACACCTTC
.	few	TRBV9	TRBJ2-3	16	CASSARPHPSTDTQYF	TGTGCCAGCAGCGCCAGACCACACCCTAGCACAGATACGCAGTATTTT
TRBD1	.	TRBV27	TRBJ1-6	15	CASSQGVRRDSPLHF	TGTGCCAGCAGCCAGGGGGTTCGCCGGGATTCACCCCTCCACTTT
TRBD1	once	TRBV20-1	TRBJ1-6	17	CSARVLGQGDYNSPLHF	TGCAGTGCTAGAGTATTGGGACAGGGGGATTATAATTCACCCCTCCACTTT
.	many	TRBV7-2	TRBJ2-5	14	CASSFQGGRETQYF	TGTGCCAGCAGCTTCCAGGGGGGTAGGGAGACCCAGTACTTC
.	few	TRBV9	TRBJ2-3	15	CASSVFGISTDTQYF	TGTGCCAGCAGCGTATTCGGAATTAGCACAGATACGCAGTATTTT
TRBD1	.	TRBV4-2	TRBJ1-4	14	CASSQGTGREKLFF	TGTGCCAGCAGCCAAGGGACAGGGCGGGAAAAACTGTTTTTT
.	few	TRBV9	TRBJ2-2	15	CASSDGDKNTGELFF	TGTGCCAGCAGCGACGGGGACAAGAACACCGGGGAGCTGTTTTTT
.	few	TRBV5-1	TRBJ1-3	15	CASSGGTRTGNTIYF	TGCGCCAGCAGCGGAGGGACGAGAACTGGAAACACCATATATTTT
TRBD1	.	TRBV6-4	TRBJ2-1	15	CASSDAGTGANEQFF	TGTGCCAGCAGTGACGCCGGGACAGGGGCCAATGAGCAGTTCTTC
TRBD2	.	TRBV28	TRBJ2-2	13	CASSHSGIGELFF	TGTGCCAGCAGCCATAGCGGGATCGGGGAGCTGTTTTTT
.	few	TRBV6-2/TRBV6-3	TRBJ2-1	13	CASLPQQGWGQFF	TGTGCCAGCCTTCCCCAACAGGGCTGGGGACAGTTCTTC
TRBD2	many	TRBV5-1	TRBJ2-1	16	CASSLDPSGVAVEQFF	TGCGCCAGCAGCTTGGATCCTAGCGGGGTAGCGGTTGAGCAGTTCTTC
.	.	TRBV2	TRBJ2-7	13	CASSVGLSGEQYF	TGTGCCAGCAGTGTTGGGCTGAGTGGCGAGCAGTACTTC
.	.	TRBV7-9	TRBJ2-3	13	CASSPPGWDTQYF	TGTGCCAGCAGCCCCCCTGGCTGGGATACGCAGTATTTT
.	.	TRBV23-1	TRBJ2-2	14	CASASRDYTGELFF	TGCGCCAGCGCTAGTAGGGACTACACCGGGGAGCTGTTTTTT
TRBD1	.	TRBV12-3/TRBV12-4	TRBJ1-5	15	CVSSFTKGANQPQHF	TGTGTCAGCAGTTTCACCAAGGGGGCAAATCAGCCCCAGCATTTT
.	few	TRBV5-4	TRBJ2-2	16	CASSLWTDKNTGELFF	TGTGCCAGCAGCTTATGGACAGATAAGAACACCGGGGAGCTGTTTTTT
.	few	TRBV6-5	TRBJ1-5	14	CASSYAGAAQPQHF	TGTGCCAGCAGTTACGCAGGGGCGGCTCAGCCCCAGCATTTT
TRBD1	few	TRBV11-2	TRBJ1-4	15	CASTQAGTVLEKLFF	TGTGCCAGCACCCAGGCTGGGACAGTCCTTGAAAAACTGTTTTTT
.	few	TRBV4-3	TRBJ2-5	15	CASSQDSRGGETQYF	TGCGCCAGCAGCCAAGATAGCAGGGGGGGAGAGACCCAGTACTTC